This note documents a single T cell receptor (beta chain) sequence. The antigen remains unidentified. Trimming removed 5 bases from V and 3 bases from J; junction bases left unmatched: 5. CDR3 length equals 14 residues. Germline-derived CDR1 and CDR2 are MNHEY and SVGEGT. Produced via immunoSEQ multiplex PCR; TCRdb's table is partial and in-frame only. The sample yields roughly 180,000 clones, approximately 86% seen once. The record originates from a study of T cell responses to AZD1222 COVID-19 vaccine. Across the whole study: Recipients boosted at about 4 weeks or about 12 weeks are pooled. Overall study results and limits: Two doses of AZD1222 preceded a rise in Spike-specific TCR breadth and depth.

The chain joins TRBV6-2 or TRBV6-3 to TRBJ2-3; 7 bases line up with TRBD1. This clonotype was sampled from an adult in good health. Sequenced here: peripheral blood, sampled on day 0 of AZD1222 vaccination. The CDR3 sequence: CASSGTGATDTQYF. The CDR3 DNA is TGTGCCAGCAGTGGAACAGGGGCAACAGATACGCAGTATTTT.